Below are 28 T cell receptor beta chains sequenced from a single sample in a study of beta chain features in type 1 diabetes. Expressed TCRB transcripts were sequenced because the entire RNA isolate underwent reverse transcription. Profiling relied on immunoSEQ multiplex PCR, and the TCRdb table lists in-frame clones only, not all of them. Among more than 350,000 clones, more than 9.5% were seen once, and the ten largest hold approximately 0.045%. The specimen sequenced was naive CD4+ T cells from blood. These receptors were collected from a woman aged 18 to 35 in good health.

The rearrangement links TRBV29-1 to TRBJ1-2, with unresolved D. The germline V gene has CDR1 SQVTM and CDR2 ANQGSEA. V lost 2 bases to trimming and J lost 6 bases, with 1 base between them. The CDR3 runs 9 residues. The CDR3 sequence is CSVENGYTF. CDR3 DNA sequence: TGCAGCGTTGAAAATGGCTACACCTTC.

The chain recombines TRBV7-2 with TRBJ2-3, with no clear D. Germline CDR1 and CDR2: SGHTA and FQGNSA. Trimming removed 4 bases from V and 1 base from J, with 12 bases in between. The CDR3 runs to 15 residues. CDR3 DNA sequence: TGTGCCAGCAGCTACATGGGGATCCGCACAGATACGCAGTATTTT. Residues: CASSYMGIRTDTQYF.

This clone came up a few times. This chain joins TRBV12-5 and TRBJ1-1; a possible D gene is TRBD1 (6 bases). Trimming pared 1 base from V and 1 base from J, leaving 7 bases between. This CDR3 comprises 14 residues. In germline, CDR1 is LGHNT, CDR2 FRNRAP. The CDR3 DNA sequence: TGTGCTAGTGGTTTGGGGACAGCGAACACTGAAGCTTTCTTT. Protein sequence: CASGLGTANTEAFF.

This clone was seen more than once but under ten times. Other DNA sequences from this sample encode an identical CDR3 as well. This sequence joins TRBV10-3 and TRBJ2-3; D may correspond to TRBD1 or TRBD2 (5 bases each). The CDR3 consists of 12 residues. The germline CDR1 and CDR2 sequences are ENHRY and SYGVKD. The V and J ends lost 8 bases and 0 bases respectively, with 6 bases between them. CDR3 nucleotides: TGTGCCATCCGGGACAGCACAGATACGCAGTATTTT. It translates to CAIRDSTDTQYF.

The rearrangement links TRBV29-1 to TRBJ2-2; no clear D gene. Looked up from germline, CDR1 is SQVTM and CDR2 is ANQGSEA. This CDR3 region has 14 residues. Trimming removed 7 bases at V and 2 bases at J, with 14 bases between. DNA of the CDR3: TGCAGCGCCCAGAGACGGAGAAACACCGGGGAGCTGTTTTTT. This gives the protein CSAQRRRNTGELFF.

This clone was seen a handful of times. The V and J genes are TRBV5-1 and TRBJ2-5, with 7 bases aligning to TRBD1. CDR1 is SGHRS, CDR2 YFSETQ, per germline. Unmatched junction bases numbered 13, after V lost 0 bases and J lost 5 bases. This CDR3 has 17 residues. CDR3: CASSLGGTDRDGETQYF. The DNA of the CDR3 is TGCGCCAGCAGCTTGGGAGGAACCGACAGGGATGGCGAGACCCAGTACTTC.

This clone was seen more than once but under ten times. The rearrangement joins TRBV2 to TRBJ2-3; D remains ambiguous. The CDR3 is 13 residues long. Per germline, CDR1 SNHLY and CDR2 FYNNEI. V dropped 0 bases and J dropped 4 bases, with 5 bases sitting between them. The CDR3 region has the DNA TGTGCCAGCAGTGAAGCATCTCCAGATACGCAGTATTTT. Translated, it gives CASSEASPDTQYF.

This sequence joins TRBV2 and TRBJ1-1; no definite D call. The CDR3 extends over 13 amino acids. Germline values: CDR1 SNHLY, CDR2 FYNNEI. Trimming cost V 4 bases and J 4 bases, with 10 bases left between them. Here the CDR3 DNA reads TGTGCCAGCAGTGCAACCTGGAGCACTGAAGCTTTCTTT. Its translation is CASSATWSTEAFF.

In this sample, this clone turned up a few times. The rearrangement links TRBV27 to TRBJ2-2; 7 bases match TRBD1. The V gene end was trimmed by 5 bases and the J gene end by 5 bases; junction bases not matched to a gene: 17. CDR3 length: 18 residues. The germline CDR1 and CDR2 sequences are MNHEY and SMNVEV (reference sequence). The CDR3 nucleotides read TGTGCCAGCAGTCCTCGAAGGGTCGGGACAGTTAGTACCGGGGAGCTGTTTTTT. Amino acids: CASSPRRVGTVSTGELFF.

This clone turned up a few times. The rearrangement joins TRBV18 to TRBJ2-4; no reliable D call. Germline-derived CDR1 and CDR2 are KGHSH and LQKENI. Trimming pared 0 bases from V and 2 bases from J, leaving 8 bases between. The CDR3 sequence is 15 residues long. Written as DNA, the CDR3 is TGTGCCAGCTCACCACCCATAGAATCCAAAAACATTCAGTACTTC. This sequence encodes CASSPPIESKNIQYF.

In this sample, this clone turned up many times. The chain recombines TRBV30 with TRBJ1-1; D gene uncertain. The CDR3 contains 13 residues. V shed 5 bases and J shed 1 base, with 11 bases lying between them. The germline V gene encodes CDR1 GTSNPN and CDR2 SVGIG (reference sequence). CDR3 residues: CAWSRQTNTEAFF. The CDR3 DNA follows: TGTGCCTGGTCTCGGCAGACGAACACTGAAGCTTTCTTT.

This clone was seen only a few times. This chain joins TRBV20-1 and TRBJ2-1; D remains ambiguous. V was clipped by 3 bases and J by 9 bases, with 9 bases between them. The CDR3 consists of 11 residues. The germline V gene encodes CDR1 DFQATT and CDR2 SNEGSKA (reference sequence). The chain's CDR3 is CSASRSGEQFF. In nucleotides, the CDR3 is TGCAGTGCTAGCCGGTCCGGTGAGCAGTTCTTC.

J is TRBJ2-7 and V is TRBV29-1; weak D call: TRBD1 (5 bases). Trimming shortened V by 2 bases and J by 2 bases, and 16 bases separated the two germline ends. The CDR3 sequence is 15 residues long. Germline V CDR1 and CDR2: SQVTM, ANQGSEA. The CDR3 DNA reads TGCAGCGTTGAATACCAGGGCAGCGAGCCCTACGAGCAGTACGTC. It specifies CSVEYQGSEPYEQYV.

This clone came up once. The chain combines TRBV5-1 with TRBJ2-4, with D possibly matching TRBD1 (6 bases). Germline values: CDR1 SGHRS, CDR2 YFSETQ. With 2 bases removed from V and 7 bases from J, the gap between germline ends came to 7 bases. There are 12 residues in the CDR3. CDR3 nucleotide sequence: TGCGCCAGCAGCTTTCAGGGGAACATTCAGTACTTC. Protein product: CASSFQGNIQYF.

The V gene is TRBV4-1, the J gene TRBJ2-5; 7 nucleotides agree with TRBD2. This CDR3 is built from 16 residues. V was clipped by 3 bases and J by 5 bases; unmatched bases: 12. Per germline, CDR1 MGHRA and CDR2 YSYEKL. The CDR3 protein is CASSQGPGLRGETQYF. The CDR3, as DNA: TGCGCCAGCAGCCAGGGCCCGGGACTAAGAGGGGAGACCCAGTACTTC.

This clone was picked up a small number of times. The V call is TRBV2, the J call TRBJ2-4, with 10 nucleotides matching TRBD2. The CDR3 runs 16 residues. CDR1 SNHLY and CDR2 FYNNEI come from the germline V gene. V gave up 6 bases and J gave up 1 base; unmatched junction bases: 6. The CDR3 loop reads CASRNSGRNAKNIQYF. Here the CDR3 DNA reads TGTGCCAGCAGGAATAGCGGGAGGAACGCCAAAAACATTCAGTACTTC.

The chain has TRBV4-1 and TRBJ1-6; TRBD1 agrees at 8 bases. V was clipped by 3 bases and J by 7 bases; unmatched bases: 5. The CDR3 has 15 amino acids. Germline V lookup: CDR1 MGHRA, CDR2 YSYEKL. CDR3 in DNA: TGCGCCAGCAGCCAGCCTAGGGACAGGAATTCACCCCTCCACTTT. It specifies CASSQPRDRNSPLHF.

This clone was observed a handful of times. The chain uses TRBV29-1 and TRBJ2-3; D may be TRBD1 (5 bases). CDR1 and CDR2 (germline): SQVTM, ANQGSEA. Trimming left V 4 bases short and J 2 bases short, with 16 bases between. The CDR3 totals 15 residues. CDR3 sequence (DNA): TGCAGCGTTGGAATCGGTGGGGCTCTCACAGATACGCAGTATTTT. Translating gives CSVGIGGALTDTQYF.

V gene TRBV30 combines with J gene TRBJ2-7, with TRBD2 identical over 7 bases. This CDR3 has 13 amino acids. Germline V lookup: CDR1 GTSNPN, CDR2 SVGIG (reference sequence). V shed 2 bases, J shed 3 bases, and the junction held 4 bases outside the gene matches. The CDR3 sequence: CAWSTGLLYEQYF. CDR3 sequence (DNA): TGTGCCTGGAGTACGGGACTACTCTACGAGCAGTACTTC.

The chain recombines TRBV29-1 with TRBJ1-3; D remains unclear. CDR3 length: 13 amino acids. The V end lost 5 bases, the J end lost 0 bases, and 8 bases lay between the germline ends. CDR1 SQVTM and CDR2 ANQGSEA come from the germline V gene. CDR3 sequence: CSVSSSSGNTIYF. DNA for the CDR3: TGCAGCGTTTCCAGTAGCTCTGGAAACACCATATATTTT.

This clone was detected a few times. The rearrangement uses TRBV7-2 and TRBJ2-3; D possibly corresponds to TRBD2 (5 bases). From germline, CDR1 is SGHTA and CDR2 FQGNSA. The CDR3 has 15 residues. V lost 3 bases and J lost 4, with 14 bases in between. The CDR3 DNA sequence: TGTGCCAGCAGCTTCTTCGGGGTTCCCTCAGATACGCAGTATTTT. This translates into CASSFFGVPSDTQYF.

The chain couples TRBV7-2 to TRBJ2-3; D remains unclear. CDR1 SGHTA and CDR2 FQGNSA come from the germline V gene. CDR3 length: 14 amino acids. V was shortened by 7 bases and J by 1 base, with 12 bases between the two germline ends. The CDR3 here is CASTEPRGTDTQYF. The CDR3 DNA sequence: TGTGCCAGCACCGAACCCCGGGGCACAGATACGCAGTATTTT.

The rearrangement links TRBV20-1 to TRBJ2-7; D possibly corresponds to TRBD2 (5 bases). CDR1 and CDR2 from the germline V gene are DFQATT and SNEGSKA (reference sequence). V lost 8 bases, J lost 4 bases, and 12 bases lay in between. The CDR3 extends over 11 amino acids. CDR3 protein: CSLYSAYEQYV. The CDR3 DNA reads TGCAGTTTGTATAGCGCTTACGAGCAGTACGTC.

The chain has TRBV15 and TRBJ2-7, with 10 bases identical to TRBD1. Trimming at V came to 3 bases and at J to 3 bases, leaving 2 bases not matched to a gene. CDR1 is LNHNV and CDR2 is YYDKDF in the germline V gene (reference sequence). The CDR3 length is 14 residues. CDR3 in amino acids: CATSRDRGFYEQYV. The CDR3 nucleotides are TGTGCCACCAGCAGGGACAGGGGGTTCTACGAGCAGTACGTC.

This clone was seen only a few times. The CDR3 here is CSVESPRQQETQYF. CDR3 coding DNA: TGCAGCGTTGAATCGCCCCGCCAGCAAGAGACCCAGTACTTC. The gene calls are TRBV29-1 and TRBJ2-5; D not resolved. The ends were cut back, 2 bases at V and 2 bases at J, with 12 bases in the middle. Per the germline V gene, CDR1 is SQVTM and CDR2 is ANQGSEA. This CDR3 has 14 amino acids.

The rearrangement joins TRBV11-3 to TRBJ2-1; D is perhaps TRBD2 (5 bases). From germline, CDR1 is SGHNT and CDR2 YENEEA. V was cut by 7 bases and J by 7 bases, with 17 bases left in between. The CDR3 has 14 residues. The DNA of the CDR3 is TGTGCCAGCACCGGACTGACTGGCGTGAATGAGCAGTTCTTC. Translated, it gives CASTGLTGVNEQFF.

This clone showed up just a few times. The sample has other DNA sequences that encode this CDR3 too. The chain joins TRBV7-2 to TRBJ2-7, with 10 bases lining up with TRBD1. The germline V gene encodes CDR1 SGHTA and CDR2 FQGNSA. CDR3 size: 13 residues. The V gene end was trimmed by 5 bases and the J gene end by 4 bases; junction bases not matched to a gene: 2. CDR3 DNA sequence: TGTGCCAGCAGCCGGGACAGGGGATACGAGCAGTACTTC. Protein product: CASSRDRGYEQYF.

The J gene is TRBJ1-1, the V gene TRBV15; possibly TRBD1 for D (5 bases). From germline, CDR1 is LNHNV and CDR2 YYDKDF (reference sequence). The CDR3 has 15 amino acids. The V and J ends lost 1 base and 5 bases respectively, with 14 bases between them. CDR3 in DNA: TGTGCCACCAGCAGAGTGGTCGGGGCCACAACTGAAGCTTTCTTT. Translated: CATSRVVGATTEAFF.